This T cell receptor beta chain was sequenced for a study of Ad26.COV2.S vaccination and SARS-CoV-2 variants. Study results and caveats: Measurement of non-spike TCR breadth gave similar results in vaccine and placebo recipients.

As to treatment: about 20 received Ad26.COV2.S at low or high dose, single or two shots; about 5 received placebo; per-sample allocation not given. The samples were gathered on day 63 after the first injection of vaccine or placebo. Points on this clone: The antigen is unknown.

Generated by immunoSEQ multiplex PCR, the TCRdb table keeps only in-frame clones and is missing some. The sample has some 340,000 clones; just over 85% are singletons. Sequenced here: peripheral blood, sampled in a trial of Ad26.COV2.S vaccine versus placebo. This receptor was identified in a person aged 18 to 59 who received the Ad26.COV2.S COVID-19 vaccine or a placebo.

DNA of the CDR3: TGTGCCAGCAGCCGCGGGACAGCCTATGGCTACACCTTC. Translation gives CASSRGTAYGYTF. V gene TRBV12-3 or TRBV12-4 combines with J gene TRBJ1-2, with 7 bases aligning to TRBD1. V shed 6 bases, J shed 4 bases, and the junction held 5 bases outside the gene matches. The CDR3 has 13 residues.